This T cell receptor beta chain was found in a study of T cell responses to AZD1222 COVID-19 vaccine. Assay used: immunoSEQ multiplex PCR; TCRdb lists only in-frame clones, some missing. The sample contains about 82,000 clones, 90% to 95% of which appear only once. This CDR3 region has 13 residues. Germline CDR1 SNHLY, CDR2 FYNNEI. The germline V and J ends were trimmed by 2 bases and 3 bases, with 7 bases remaining between them. This specimen was peripheral blood, taken on day 0 of AZD1222 vaccination. This chain uses TRBV2 with TRBJ2-5; D remains unclear. The sequence derives from an adult in good health. This CDR3 is CASSERAKETQYF. In DNA, the CDR3 is TGTGCCAGCAGTGAAAGGGCGAAAGAGACCCAGTACTTC.